The 20 T cell receptor beta chains below were found in one sample sequenced in a study of regulatory T cells in long-lasting Graves disease. Arm-PCR of CDR3 regions with iRepertoire HTBI primers generated TCR beta libraries. In TCRdb, the multiplex PCR reads were re-called with MiXCR into one record per CDR3 protein. Here the sample spans 600,000 to 800,000 distinct CDR3 sequences, about 32% being singletons. Time point indicated: persistent/refractory GD, antithyroid drugs over 5 years with positive TRAb. PBMC RNA served as the TCR library source. This sample comprised peripheral blood mononuclear cells (PBMCs), obtained when the disease was refractory, from a patient treated with antithyroid drugs. These receptors were obtained from a female donor with Graves disease.

This clonotype was picked up a small number of times. The V and J genes are TRBV19 and TRBJ2-7; maybe TRBD2 (5 bases). Germline assignment: CDR1 LNHDA and CDR2 SQIVND (reference sequence). The CDR3 loop spans 14 amino acids. Trimming pared 6 bases from V and 2 bases from J, leaving 14 bases between. CDR3 in DNA: TGTGCCAGTAGCCAGGCGGGCCCGACCTACGAGCAGTACTTC. Protein sequence: CASSQAGPTYEQYF.

This clonotype has only one observation. The V gene is TRBV16, the J gene TRBJ2-7; D uncertain. The CDR3 length is 13 residues. With 0 bases removed from V and 1 base from J, the gap between germline ends came to 4 bases. Looked up from germline, CDR1 is KGHSY and CDR2 is FQNENV. The CDR3 nucleotides are TGTGCCAGCAGCCAATCCGAATCCTACGAGCAGTACTTC. Protein: CASSQSESYEQYF.

This clonotype was recorded a few times. The chain has TRBV6-2 or TRBV6-3 and TRBJ1-6; TRBD1 might be the D (6 bases). Trimming stripped 4 bases from V and 6 bases from J, with 7 bases between. Germline-derived CDR1 and CDR2 are MNHEY and SVGEGT. The CDR3 length is 13 residues. CDR3 loop: CASSSDSNSPLHF. The CDR3 bases are TGTGCCAGCAGTTCGGACAGTAATTCACCCCTCCACTTT.

The rearrangement links TRBV5-1 to TRBJ1-2, with D hard to call. The CDR3 extends over 15 amino acids. From germline, CDR1 is SGHRS and CDR2 YFSETQ. V was shortened by 3 bases and J by 3 bases, with 15 bases between the two germline ends. CDR3 sequence reads: CASSYGRGRDYGYTF. The CDR3 DNA follows: TGCGCCAGCAGCTACGGACGGGGAAGGGACTATGGCTACACCTTC.

This clonotype was detected ten times or more. J is TRBJ2-5 and V is TRBV6-1; 13 bases agree with TRBD2. V was clipped by 2 bases and J by 5 bases; unmatched bases: 8. Germline CDR1 MNHNS, CDR2 SASEGT. The CDR3 runs 17 residues. CDR3 bases: TGTGCCAGCAGTGAAAGTGGACTAGCGGGAGTACCGGAGACCCAGTACTTC. It encodes CASSESGLAGVPETQYF.

This clonotype appeared a few times. The chain combines TRBV7-9 with TRBJ2-7; a weak D match, TRBD2 (5 bases). CDR3 length equals 15 residues. CDR1 and CDR2 from the germline V gene are SEHNR and FQNEAQ (reference sequence). Trimming removed 7 bases from V and 3 bases from J, with 19 bases in between. The CDR3 reads CASTRPGRRNYEQYF. The CDR3 DNA is TGTGCCAGCACCCGACCAGGACGGAGGAACTACGAGCAGTACTTC. Filled out from reference TRBV7-9 and TRBJ2-7, the complete variable domain reads DTGVSQNPRHKITKRGQNVTFRCDPISEHNRLYWYRQTLGQGPEFLTYFQNEAQLEKSRLLSDRFSAERPKGSFSTLEIQRTEQGDSAMYLCASTRPGRRNYEQYFGPGTRLTVT.

This clonotype was seen ten or more times. The rearrangement links TRBV11-1 to TRBJ2-7; perhaps TRBD2 as D (5 bases). This CDR3 has 14 residues. Germline-derived CDR1 and CDR2 are SGHAT and FQDESV (reference sequence). Trimming pared 1 base from V and 3 bases from J, leaving 10 bases between. This CDR3 is CASSLDRGSYEQYF. In DNA form, the CDR3 reads TGTGCCAGCAGCTTAGATCGGGGAAGCTACGAGCAGTACTTC.

This clonotype was found a few times. The CDR3 spells CASSLKNPKGVEKLFF. The CDR3 DNA reads as TGTGCCAGCAGCTTAAAAAATCCCAAAGGGGTTGAAAAACTGTTTTTT. The J gene is TRBJ1-4, the V gene TRBV13, with D maybe TRBD1 (5 bases). Germline V gene data show CDR1 as PRHDT and CDR2 as FYEKMQ (reference sequence). The ends were cut back, 2 bases at V and 7 bases at J, with 17 bases in the middle. This CDR3 comprises 16 residues.

This clonotype was picked up one time. The chain recombines TRBV5-1 with TRBJ2-5; D uncertain. The length of the CDR3 is 15 residues. Germline assignment: CDR1 SGHRS and CDR2 YFSETQ. V gave up 7 bases and J gave up 5 bases, with 21 bases separating them. CDR3 nucleotide sequence: TGCGCCAGCGGTCCTGACTCCCGCCCGAAGGAGACCCAGTACTTC. Translating gives CASGPDSRPKETQYF. Together with reference TRBV5-1 and TRBJ2-5, the CDR3 gives the full variable domain: KAGVTQTPRYLIKTRGQQVTLSCSPISGHRSVSWYQQTPGQGLQFLFEYFSETQRNKGNFPGRFSGRQFSNSRSEMNVSTLELGDSALYLCASGPDSRPKETQYFGPGTRLLVL.

This clonotype was counted many times. This chain links TRBV12-3 or TRBV12-4 with TRBJ2-7; perhaps D is TRBD1 or TRBD2 (5 bases each). This CDR3 comprises 12 residues. The V end lost 4 bases, the J end lost 8 bases, and 12 bases lay between the germline ends. The CDR3 protein is CASSWVGRQQYF. The CDR3 DNA reads TGTGCCAGCAGTTGGGTGGGACGGCAGCAGTACTTC.

The genes are TRBV3-1 and TRBJ1-1; TRBD1 might be the D (5 bases). There are 15 residues in the CDR3. Germline CDR1 is LGHDT and CDR2 is YNNKEL (reference sequence). Trimming stripped 4 bases from V and 0 bases from J, with 12 bases between. CDR3: CASSLRKGMNTEAFF. The CDR3, as DNA: TGTGCCAGCAGCCTAAGGAAGGGGATGAACACTGAAGCTTTCTTT.

In this sample, this clonotype turned up a few times. V usage is TRBV6-1 and J usage is TRBJ1-1; the D is unclear. Germline CDR1 reads MNHNS; CDR2 reads SASEGT. V shed 1 base and J shed 0 bases, with 6 bases lying between them. This CDR3 has 14 residues. The CDR3 loop reads CASSEGSLNTEAFF. The CDR3 coding sequence is TGTGCCAGCAGTGAAGGATCGTTGAACACTGAAGCTTTCTTT.

This clonotype was counted many times. The rearrangement uses TRBV12-3 or TRBV12-4 and TRBJ1-2; D is perhaps TRBD1 (5 bases). The CDR3 runs 12 residues. V dropped 7 bases and J dropped 6 bases, with 12 bases sitting between them. DNA for the CDR3: TGTGCCAGCACCCGGGACGGGGATGGCTACACCTTC. This encodes CASTRDGDGYTF.

The chain joins TRBV7-2 to TRBJ1-3; D gene ambiguous. Trimming removed 1 base from V and 2 bases from J, with 9 bases in between. Looked up from germline, CDR1 is SGHTA and CDR2 is FQGNSA. The CDR3 is 15 amino acids. In DNA, the CDR3 is TGTGCCAGCAGCTTAGGAGGGCATCCTGGAAACACCATATATTTT. Its protein product is CASSLGGHPGNTIYF.

The rearrangement uses TRBV15 and TRBJ2-1; 7 bases fit TRBD2. CDR1 is LNHNV and CDR2 is YYDKDF in the germline V gene (reference sequence). Unmatched junction bases numbered 9, after V lost 1 base and J lost 0 bases. This CDR3 has 18 amino acids. CDR3: CATSRGRLAAGSYNEQFF. The DNA for the CDR3 is TGTGCCACCAGCAGAGGGAGGCTAGCGGCTGGCTCCTACAATGAGCAGTTCTTC.

This clonotype was seen a few times. CDR3 region: CASSETGVNYGYTF. CDR3 nucleotides: TGTGCCAGCAGTGAGACAGGGGTAAACTATGGCTACACCTTC. The chain couples TRBV12-3 or TRBV12-4 to TRBJ1-2, with 8 bases aligning to TRBD1. V gave up 5 bases and J gave up 2 bases; unmatched junction bases: 4. The CDR3 covers 14 residues.

The V and J genes are TRBV19 and TRBJ1-5, with a tentative D call TRBD1 (6 bases). Trimming took 7 bases from V and 7 from J, leaving 17 bases between them. The V gene's germline CDR1 is LNHDA and CDR2 SQIVND (reference sequence). This CDR3 region has 14 residues. CDR3 nucleotide sequence: TGTGCCAGTAATCAACAGGGAAAAAGGCAGCCCCAGCATTTT. This sequence encodes CASNQQGKRQPQHF.

V and J are TRBV5-1 and TRBJ1-2; 8 nucleotides match TRBD1. Germline CDR1 is SGHRS and CDR2 is YFSETQ. The CDR3 contains 13 residues. The V segment lost 5 bases and the J segment 4 bases; nucleotides outside the gene matches: 4. The CDR3 region has the DNA TGCGCCAGCAGACGGACAGGGACCTATGGCTACACCTTC. This codes for CASRRTGTYGYTF.

The table lists this clonotype with a few counts. This chain joins TRBV11-2 and TRBJ2-2, with 8 positions matching TRBD1. The junction had 8 bases not matched to a gene; V was cut back by 4 bases and J by 1 base. The CDR3 spans 17 residues. The germline CDR1 and CDR2 sequences are SGHAT and FQNNGV. The CDR3 bases are TGTGCCAGCAGCTCCTTCCATGGGACAGGGAACACCGGGGAGCTGTTTTTT. This sequence encodes CASSSFHGTGNTGELFF.

The rearrangement joins TRBV6-1 to TRBJ2-7; 9 nucleotides agree with TRBD1. Per germline, CDR1 MNHNS and CDR2 SASEGT. V dropped 2 bases and J dropped 1; count of bases not matched to a gene: 12. This CDR3 has 18 residues. The CDR3 is CASSERRTGVRTSYEQYF. DNA for the CDR3: TGTGCCAGCAGTGAAAGGAGGACAGGGGTACGGACTTCCTACGAGCAGTACTTC.